The clone carrying this TCR beta chain showed up just a few times. The CDR3 spans 16 residues. J gave up 6 bases and V 0 bases, and 5 bases lay outside the gene matches. Germline-derived CDR1 and CDR2 are SGHNT and YYREEE (reference sequence). These data belong to a study of cytomegalovirus exposure and HLA in healthy donors. Some clones are missing from TCRdb's copy, which holds only in-frame ones; the method was immunoSEQ multiplex PCR. The sample includes 100,000 to 150,000 clones, approximately 92% of them seen just once. The sequenced sample consisted of PBMCs. This TCR derives from a woman aged 18-35 years in good health and CMV-seronegative. The gene calls are TRBV5-4 and TRBJ1-6; 8 bases are shared with TRBD1. The CDR3 loop reads CASSLGQGATNSPLHF. The CDR3 DNA reads TGTGCCAGCAGCTTGGGGCAGGGGGCGACTAATTCACCCCTCCACTTT.